Shown below are 5 T cell receptor beta chains from a single sample sequenced in a study of Graves' ophthalmopathy and Graves' hyperthyroidism (dated by TCRdb to the late 2010s). Sequenced using an Illumina HiSeq 2000. TCR beta CDR3 regions were amplified from RNA transcripts for repertoire sequencing. A first-round RT-PCR used HTBI primers with the Qiagen OneStep RT-PCR kit, followed by a second-round multiplex PCR, size selection and purification. TCRdb reran the public reads through fastp at Q25 and MiXCR, keeping productive beta chains. Each entry is one CDR3 protein sequence, shown with its most common DNA and genes. This sample has 680,000 or so distinct CDR3 sequences in its table, and 22% of those were observed once. The ten largest make up around 6.5% of the sample. Material for sequencing was peripheral blood. These receptors were taken from a woman aged 18-35 years with stable Graves' hyperthyroidism. Some clones in this sample may be carry-over from other donors' samples. Donor details come from another sample of the same person, matched by shared clones.

This clonotype came up many times. The chain links TRBV24-1 to TRBJ2-4; no clear D gene. This CDR3 spans 16 amino acids. V was pared by 4 bases and J by 1 base, with 13 bases between. In germline, CDR1 is KGHDR, CDR2 SFDVKD. The CDR3 region is CATSDSFHRAKNIQYF. CDR3 coding DNA: TGTGCCACCAGTGACTCATTCCATCGGGCCAAAAACATTCAGTACTTC.

The J gene is TRBJ1-2, the V gene TRBV12-3 or TRBV12-4; perhaps TRBD1 as D (6 bases). There are 16 residues in the CDR3. Trimming took off 5 bases at V and 1 base at J, with 17 bases between the two ends. The CDR3 nucleotides read TGTGCCAGCAGTGAAGCGGAGGACAGTGTTAACTATGGCTACACCTTC. The encoded protein is CASSEAEDSVNYGYTF.

This clonotype has more than one count but fewer than ten. The rearrangement joins TRBV7-9 to TRBJ2-5; 9 bases align to TRBD2. V trimming: 5 bases; J trimming: 0 bases; junction bases outside the gene matches: 7. The CDR3 runs to 16 residues. Germline V gene data show CDR1 as SEHNR and CDR2 as FQNEAQ (reference sequence). CDR3 nucleotide sequence: TGTGCCAGCAGCCGCGTTAGCGGGAGCCACCAAGAGACCCAGTACTTC. It translates to CASSRVSGSHQETQYF. Based on the CDR3 plus reference TRBV7-9 and TRBJ2-5, the full variable domain is DTGVSQNPRHKITKRGQNVTFRCDPISEHNRLYWYRQTLGQGPEFLTYFQNEAQLEKSRLLSDRFSAERPKGSFSTLEIQRTEQGDSAMYLCASSRVSGSHQETQYFGPGTRLLVL.

This clonotype has more than one count but fewer than ten. V and J are TRBV27 and TRBJ2-6; D is unresolved. The V and J ends lost 6 bases and 2 bases respectively, with 5 bases between them. Germline-derived CDR1 and CDR2 are MNHEY and SMNVEV (reference sequence). The CDR3 spans 13 residues. CDR3 protein: CASRPPGANVLTF. The CDR3 DNA reads as TGTGCCAGCAGGCCCCCTGGGGCCAACGTCCTGACTTTC.

This clonotype has a count of ten or more. This chain joins TRBV6-1 and TRBJ1-2, with 10 positions matching TRBD1. This CDR3 has 13 amino acids. CDR1 and CDR2 (germline): MNHNS, SASEGT. V shed 8 bases and J 8 bases; nucleotides not matched to a gene: 8. For the CDR3, the DNA is TGTGCCAGCCAGACAGGGGGCGAATGGGGCTACACCTTC. Protein sequence: CASQTGGEWGYTF.